The 18 T cell receptor beta chains given below trace back to one sample, sequenced in a study of blood T cells in healthy people across ages. With a J-beta primer mix and a sample-barcoded 5' primer, a second PCR ran about 7 to 12 cycles. One entry per CDR3 protein, called by TCRdb with MiXCR from the 5' RACE reads. The table has 650,000 to 800,000 distinct CDR3 sequences, 45% to 60% seen once. The sequenced material came from blood. These receptors all come from an elderly woman in good health.

V and J are TRBV3-1 and TRBJ2-1; tentatively, D is TRBD1 (5 bases). Between the trimmed V and J ends, which lost 0 bases and 0 bases, there was a span of 15 bases. CDR1 is LGHDT and CDR2 is YNNKEL in the germline V gene (reference sequence). CDR3 length: 18 amino acids. The DNA for the CDR3 is TGTGCCAGCAGCCAAGATCCAGGGATGACGAGCTCCTACAATGAGCAGTTCTTC. This translates into CASSQDPGMTSSYNEQFF.

The chain carries TRBV5-1 and TRBJ2-4; a possible D gene is TRBD2 (6 bases). Gene TRBJ2-7 matches the end of the DNA better, so the J call may be wrong. CDR1 and CDR2 (germline): SGHRS, YFSETQ. The CDR3 loop spans 14 amino acids. Here the CDR3 DNA reads TGCGCCAGCAGCCCTAGCGAGTTTATTTACGAGCAGTACTTC. It specifies CASSPSEFIYEQYF.

This clonotype showed up just a few times. This chain uses TRBV12-3 or TRBV12-4 with TRBJ1-6; a possible D gene is TRBD1 (6 bases). The germline V and J ends were trimmed by 1 base and 10 bases, with 11 bases remaining between them. The CDR3 is made up of 14 amino acids. In nucleotides, the CDR3 is TGTGCCAGCAGTTTAGAACAGGGAGTCTCACCCCTCCACTTT. Encoded protein: CASSLEQGVSPLHF.

The genes are TRBV10-3 and TRBJ2-3; 8 bases map to TRBD2. V lost 6 bases to trimming and J lost 2 bases; unmatched junction nucleotides: 7. Germline lookup yields CDR1 ENHRY and CDR2 SYGVKD. This CDR3 is 15 amino acids long. CDR3: CAIRTSAVNTDTQYF. CDR3 coding DNA: TGTGCCATCAGGACTAGCGCGGTCAACACAGATACGCAGTATTTT.

There are a few counts of this clonotype. This chain uses TRBV29-1 with TRBJ1-4; the match to TRBD1 covers 9 bases. This CDR3 is 15 amino acids long. The V and J ends lost 3 bases and 3 bases, in that order; junction bases with no gene match: 5. Germline V gene sequence: CDR1 SQVTM, CDR2 ANQGSEA. This CDR3 is CSVEWTGVANEKLFF. For the CDR3, the DNA is TGCAGCGTTGAGTGGACAGGGGTGGCTAATGAAAAACTGTTTTTT.

With respect to this clonotype: This may arise from a read error, as a much more abundant clone is one base away. This chain uses TRBV20-1 with TRBJ2-4, with a weak D call TRBD2 (7 bases). Germline V lookup: CDR1 DFQATT, CDR2 SNEGSKA (reference sequence). CDR3 size: 16 residues. The CDR3 spells CGASRGGEVGKNIQYF. CDR3 nucleotide sequence: TGCGGTGCTAGTAGGGGGGGAGAGGTCGGCAAAAACATTCAGTACTTC.

The CDR3 nucleotides read TGTGCCAGCAGGAAAGACGGACAGGGTGGCAATGAGCAGTTCTTC. This sequence encodes CASRKDGQGGNEQFF. The chain is built from TRBV2 and TRBJ2-1, with 8 bases identical to TRBD1. Germline loops: CDR1 SNHLY, CDR2 FYNNEI. V shed 6 bases, J shed 6 bases, and the junction held 10 bases outside the gene matches. The CDR3 length is 15 residues.

As regards this clonotype: A much larger clone lies one base from this, so it may be a read error. CDR3: CASSERSTDTQYF. CDR3 DNA: TGTGCCAGCAGTGAACGCTCCACAGATACGCAGTATTTT. The V gene is TRBV6-1, the J gene TRBJ2-3; D ambiguous. The CDR3 has 13 residues. Germline CDR1 and CDR2: MNHNS and SASEGT. V shed 2 bases and J shed 2 bases, with 5 bases lying between them.

In its sample, this clonotype was seen a few times. The chain recombines TRBV3-1 with TRBJ2-7; 9 positions match TRBD1. The CDR3 runs to 14 residues. The germline CDR1 and CDR2 sequences are LGHDT and YNNKEL (reference sequence). J lost 5 bases, V lost 1 base, and 3 bases had no gene match. The CDR3 is CASSQVGTGNEQYF. The CDR3 bases are TGTGCCAGCAGCCAAGTCGGGACAGGGAACGAGCAGTACTTC.

This clonotype was recorded a few times. V usage is TRBV20-1 and J usage is TRBJ1-5; no clear D gene. V was cut by 1 base and J by 0 bases, with 10 bases left in between. This CDR3 is built from 15 residues. Germline V gene sequence: CDR1 DFQATT, CDR2 SNEGSKA (reference sequence). The CDR3 sequence: CSARAGPSSNQPQHF. As DNA, the CDR3 is TGCAGTGCTAGAGCCGGGCCTTCTAGCAATCAGCCCCAGCATTTT.

The CDR3 nucleotides read TGTGCCAGCAGTGAAAGGTCTAGCGGGAGGAGGGGGAATGAGCAGTTCTTC. As protein: CASSERSSGRRGNEQFF. The chain is built from TRBV6-1 and TRBJ2-1; 11 bases fit TRBD2. Losses at the gene ends were 2 bases for V and 7 bases for J; bases not matched to a gene: 10. Germline V gene sequence: CDR1 MNHNS, CDR2 SASEGT. This CDR3 spans 17 amino acids.

The V gene is TRBV15, the J gene TRBJ2-2; 7 bases line up with TRBD2. Germline-derived CDR1 and CDR2 are LNHNV and YYDKDF (reference sequence). The junction had 5 bases not matched to a gene; V was cut back by 0 bases and J by 1 base. The CDR3 spans 17 residues. CDR3: CATSRDRASGNTGELFF. As DNA, the CDR3 is TGTGCCACCAGCAGAGATCGGGCTAGCGGGAACACCGGGGAGCTGTTTTTT.

The rearrangement links TRBV7-2 to TRBJ2-3, with TRBD2 matching 9 bases. V gave up 1 base and J gave up 4 bases; unmatched junction bases: 12. Per germline, CDR1 SGHTA and CDR2 FQGNSA. The CDR3 totals 18 residues. In DNA, the CDR3 is TGTGCCAGCAGCTTAGGCGCGGTAGCGGGGGTATGGGCAGATACGCAGTATTTT. This translates into CASSLGAVAGVWADTQYF.

This sequence joins TRBV2 and TRBJ2-7; TRBD1 or TRBD2 may be the D gene (5 bases each). Between the trimmed V and J ends, which lost 8 bases and 2 bases, there was a span of 16 bases. CDR1 SNHLY and CDR2 FYNNEI come from the germline V gene. The CDR3 covers 14 residues. Written as DNA, the CDR3 is TGTGCCAGCCTGAAGGCGAGGGGTCCCTACGAGCAGTACTTC. Its protein product is CASLKARGPYEQYF.

This clonotype has just a few counts. The chain joins TRBV12-3 or TRBV12-4 to TRBJ1-2; D possibly corresponds to TRBD1 (5 bases). The V gene lost 3 bases and the J gene lost 6 bases, with 11 bases spanning the gap. This CDR3 contains 13 residues. The CDR3 is CASSFPGRNGYTF. The CDR3, as DNA: TGTGCCAGCAGTTTCCCAGGGAGGAATGGCTACACCTTC.

Points on this clonotype: At one of its ends the junction is not consistent with the germline gene, which may arise from a read error. The V call is TRBV5-1, the J call TRBJ2-3, with D unresolved. The V gene's germline CDR1 is SGHRS and CDR2 YFSETQ. The CDR3 has 15 amino acids. This chain's CDR3 is CTSSSERTYTDTQYF. The CDR3 DNA follows: TGCACCAGCAGCTCGGAGAGGACCTACACAGATACGCAGTATTTT.

With regard to this clonotype: Possible read error: a much larger clone is one base away. The V gene is TRBV7-9, the J gene TRBJ2-5, with TRBD1 identical over 7 bases. This CDR3 has 14 residues. In germline, CDR1 is SEHNR, CDR2 FQNEAQ (reference sequence). CDR3 DNA sequence: TGTGCCAGCAGCCGGACAGGAAAACAAGAGGCCCAGTACTTC. It is translated as CASSRTGKQEAQYF.

At least ten counts were recorded for this clonotype. This CDR3 is CASSLGSANQETQYF. CDR3 in DNA: TGTGCCAGCAGCTTAGGGTCGGCGAACCAAGAGACCCAGTACTTC. The chain joins TRBV7-2 to TRBJ2-5; D ambiguous. Trimming left V 1 base short and J 0 bases short, with 9 bases between. Germline V gene lookup returns CDR1 SGHTA and CDR2 FQGNSA. The CDR3 runs 15 residues. The full variable domain, rest sourced from reference TRBV7-2 and TRBJ2-5, is GAGVSQSPSNKVTEKGKDVELRCDPISGHTALYWYRQSLGQGLEFLIYFQGNSAPDKSGLPSDRFSAERTGGSVSTLTIQRTQQEDSAVYLCASSLGSANQETQYFGPGTRLLVL.